This is a list of T cell receptor beta chains from one sample in a study of shared clonotypes between healthy human individuals. Some clones are missing from TCRdb's copy, which holds only in-frame ones; the method was immunoSEQ multiplex PCR. The sample consists of 180,000 or so clones, 90% to 95% of them appearing once. Material for sequencing was naive CD4+ T cells sorted from blood. Receptors originate from a woman in her thirties in good health. The CDR3 runs from the conserved cysteine through the conserved F or W. A D gene is named only where the DNA matches it firmly. Clone size is not always given. Where it is, it says once, few, many or a class for expanded clones.

size: NA
V: TRBV27
length: 18
J: TRBJ2-1
D: NA
DNA: TGTGCCAGCAGTTTATATGGAAGGCTAGGGAGCTCCTACAATGAGCAGTTCTTC
CDR3: CASSLYGRLGSSYNEQFF

size: once
V: TRBV9
length: 14
J: TRBJ2-1
D: NA
DNA: TGTGCCAGCAGCCCAAGGACTTACTACAATGAGCAGTTCTTC
CDR3: CASSPRTYYNEQFF

size: NA
V: TRBV6-5
length: 12
J: TRBJ2-7
D: TRBD1
DNA: TGTGCCACCCTAACAGGGGGAAACGAGCAGTACTTC
CDR3: CATLTGGNEQYF

size: once
V: TRBV5-1
length: 16
J: TRBJ2-6
D: NA
DNA: TGCGCCAGCAGCTTGGGTGACGGGATCGGGGCCAACGTCCTGACTTTC
CDR3: CASSLGDGIGANVLTF

size: once
V: TRBV10-1
length: 16
J: TRBJ2-1
D: NA
DNA: TGCGCCAGCAGTGAGTCGAGAGACAGCTCCTACAATGAGCAGTTCTTC
CDR3: CASSESRDSSYNEQFF

size: NA
V: TRBV6-5
length: 14
J: TRBJ2-7
D: NA
DNA: TGTGCCAGCAGCCCCAGAGGCTGGGAGACCGAGCAGTACTTC
CDR3: CASSPRGWETEQYF

size: NA
V: TRBV5-5
length: 13
J: TRBJ1-4
D: NA
DNA: TGTGCCAGCAGCTTGTTTCTAGAGGAAAAACTGTTTTTT
CDR3: CASSLFLEEKLFF

size: NA
V: TRBV27
length: 15
J: TRBJ2-7
D: NA
DNA: TGTGCCAGCAGTTCCCCCTCGACTAGGTCGAGCGAGCAGTACTTC
CDR3: CASSSPSTRSSEQYF

size: few
V: TRBV10-3
length: 13
J: TRBJ1-2
D: TRBD1
DNA: TGTGCCATCAGCCCGGGGACAGTGGAGGGCTACACCTTC
CDR3: CAISPGTVEGYTF

size: NA
V: TRBV28
length: 16
J: TRBJ1-2
D: NA
DNA: TGTGCCAGCAGTCTGACAGCAGTCCTGGAATTCTATGGCTACACCTTC
CDR3: CASSLTAVLEFYGYTF

size: NA
V: TRBV19
length: 14
J: TRBJ2-5
D: NA
DNA: TGTGCCAGTAGGCGCAGGGGTGCCAGCGAGACCCAGTACTTC
CDR3: CASRRRGASETQYF

size: once
V: TRBV11-1
length: 11
J: TRBJ2-1
D: NA
DNA: TGTGCCAGCAACTCCGGGAATGAGCAGTTCTTC
CDR3: CASNSGNEQFF

size: once
V: TRBV11-2
length: 13
J: TRBJ2-2
D: NA
DNA: TGTGCCAGCAGCCTAACGAACACCGGGGAGCTGTTTTTT
CDR3: CASSLTNTGELFF

size: NA
V: TRBV4-2
length: 19
J: TRBJ2-1
D: TRBD1
DNA: TGTGCCAGCAGCCAAGTACAGGGGGCCGGGACTGGAGACTACAATGAGCAGTTCTTC
CDR3: CASSQVQGAGTGDYNEQFF

size: NA
V: TRBV6-5
length: 13
J: TRBJ1-1
D: NA
DNA: TGTGCCAGCACGATCTCAAAAAACACTGAAGCTTTCTTT
CDR3: CASTISKNTEAFF

size: NA
V: TRBV30
length: 16
J: TRBJ2-4
D: TRBD1
DNA: TGTGCCTGGAGTACCGGGACAGGGAGGACCAAAAACATTCAGTACTTC
CDR3: CAWSTGTGRTKNIQYF